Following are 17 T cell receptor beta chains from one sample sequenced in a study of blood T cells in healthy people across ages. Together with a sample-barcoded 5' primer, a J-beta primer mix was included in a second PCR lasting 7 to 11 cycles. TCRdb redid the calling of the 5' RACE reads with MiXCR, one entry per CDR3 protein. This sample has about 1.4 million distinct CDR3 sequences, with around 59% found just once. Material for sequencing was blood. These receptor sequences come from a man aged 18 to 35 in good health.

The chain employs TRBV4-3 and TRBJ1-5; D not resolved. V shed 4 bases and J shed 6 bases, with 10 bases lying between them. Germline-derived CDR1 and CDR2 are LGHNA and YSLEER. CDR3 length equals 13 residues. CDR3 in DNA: TGCGCCAGCAGCCTTGAGCTGGGTCAGCCCCAGCATTTT. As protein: CASSLELGQPQHF.

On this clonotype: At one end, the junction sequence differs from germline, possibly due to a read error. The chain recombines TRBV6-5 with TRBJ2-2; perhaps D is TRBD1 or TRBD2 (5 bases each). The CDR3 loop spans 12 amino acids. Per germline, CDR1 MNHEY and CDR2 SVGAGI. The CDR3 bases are TGTGCCACCCTTACCGGGGCCGGGGCGCTGTTTTTT. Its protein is CATLTGAGALFF.

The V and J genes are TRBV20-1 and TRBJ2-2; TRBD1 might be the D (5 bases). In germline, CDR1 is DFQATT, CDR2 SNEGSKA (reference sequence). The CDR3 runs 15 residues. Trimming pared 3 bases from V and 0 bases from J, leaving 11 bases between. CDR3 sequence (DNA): TGCAGTGCTAGTGAGCAGGGATCGAACACCGGGGAGCTGTTTTTT. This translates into CSASEQGSNTGELFF.

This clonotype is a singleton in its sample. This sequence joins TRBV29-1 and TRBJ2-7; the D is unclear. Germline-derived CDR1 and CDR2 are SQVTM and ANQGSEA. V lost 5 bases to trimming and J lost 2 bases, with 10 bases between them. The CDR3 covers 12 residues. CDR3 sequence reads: CSVWTPPYEQYF. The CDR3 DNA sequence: TGCAGCGTTTGGACCCCTCCCTACGAGCAGTACTTC.

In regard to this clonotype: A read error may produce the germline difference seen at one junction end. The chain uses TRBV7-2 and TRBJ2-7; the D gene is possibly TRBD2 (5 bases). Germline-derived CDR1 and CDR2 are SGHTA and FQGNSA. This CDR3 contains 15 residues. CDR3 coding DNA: TGTGTCAGCAGCTTTAGGGAGTTATCGAGCTACGAGCAGTACTTC. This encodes CVSSFRELSSYEQYF. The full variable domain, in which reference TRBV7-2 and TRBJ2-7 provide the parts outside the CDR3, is GAGVSQSPSNKVTEKGKDVELRCDPISGHTALYWYRQSLGQGLEFLIYFQGNSAPDKSGLPSDRFSAERTGGSVSTLTIQRTQQEDSAVYLCVSSFRELSSYEQYFGPGTRLTVT.

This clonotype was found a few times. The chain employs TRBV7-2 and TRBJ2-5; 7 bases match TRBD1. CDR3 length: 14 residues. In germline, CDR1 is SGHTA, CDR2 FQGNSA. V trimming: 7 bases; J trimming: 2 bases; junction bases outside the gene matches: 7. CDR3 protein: CASTTVTGQETQYF. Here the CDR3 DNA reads TGTGCCAGCACCACTGTGACAGGGCAAGAGACCCAGTACTTC.

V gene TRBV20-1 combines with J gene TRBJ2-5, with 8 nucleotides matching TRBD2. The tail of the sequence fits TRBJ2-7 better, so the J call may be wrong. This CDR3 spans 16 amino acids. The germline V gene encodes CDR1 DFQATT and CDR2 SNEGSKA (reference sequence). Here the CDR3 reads CSARKSSGTSAYEQYF. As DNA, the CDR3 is TGCAGTGCTAGAAAATCCTCCGGGACTAGTGCGTACGAGCAGTACTTC.

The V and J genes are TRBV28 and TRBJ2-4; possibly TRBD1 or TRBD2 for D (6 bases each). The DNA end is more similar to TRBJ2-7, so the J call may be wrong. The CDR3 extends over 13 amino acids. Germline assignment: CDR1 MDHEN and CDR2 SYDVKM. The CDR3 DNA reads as TGTGCCAGCACCTTGGGGGGCCACCACGAGCAGTACTTC. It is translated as CASTLGGHHEQYF.

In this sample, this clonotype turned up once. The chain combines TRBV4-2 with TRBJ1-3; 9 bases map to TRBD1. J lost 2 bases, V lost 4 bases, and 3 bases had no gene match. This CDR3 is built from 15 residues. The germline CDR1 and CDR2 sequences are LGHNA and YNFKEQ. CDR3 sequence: CASSRGQGAGNTIYF. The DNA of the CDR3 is TGTGCCAGCAGCCGGGGACAGGGTGCTGGAAACACCATATATTTT.

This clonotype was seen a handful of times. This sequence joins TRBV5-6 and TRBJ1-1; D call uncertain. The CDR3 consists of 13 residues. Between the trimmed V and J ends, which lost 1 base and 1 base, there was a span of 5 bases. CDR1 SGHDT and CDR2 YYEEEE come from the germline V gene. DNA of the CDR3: TGTGCCAGCAGCTTGCCCGGGAACACTGAAGCTTTCTTT. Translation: CASSLPGNTEAFF. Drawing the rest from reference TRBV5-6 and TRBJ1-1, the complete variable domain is DAGVTQSPTHLIKTRGQQVTLRCSPKSGHDTVSWYQQALGQGPQFIFQYYEEEERQRGNFPDRFSGHQFPNYSSELNVNALLLGDSALYLCASSLPGNTEAFFGQGTRLTVV.

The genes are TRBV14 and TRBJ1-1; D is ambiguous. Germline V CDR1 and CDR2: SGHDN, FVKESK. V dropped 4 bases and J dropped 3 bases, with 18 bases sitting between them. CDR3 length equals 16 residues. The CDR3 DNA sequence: TGTGCCAGCAGCCCACCCTCCCGGACGGGTTACACTGAAGCTTTCTTT. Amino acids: CASSPPSRTGYTEAFF.

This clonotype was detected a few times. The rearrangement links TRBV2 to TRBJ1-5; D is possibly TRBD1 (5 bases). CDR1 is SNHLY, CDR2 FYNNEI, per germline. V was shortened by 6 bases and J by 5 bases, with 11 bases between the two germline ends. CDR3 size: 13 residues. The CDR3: CASRGQGHQPQHF. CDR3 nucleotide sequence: TGTGCCAGCAGGGGGCAAGGGCATCAGCCCCAGCATTTT.

In DNA, the CDR3 is TGCAGTGCTAGAGCCGCTCGAGGGACGGACACCTACGAGCAGTACTTC. It encodes CSARAARGTDTYEQYF. The V gene is TRBV20-1, the J gene TRBJ2-7; D is tentatively TRBD1 or TRBD2 (5 bases each). Germline assignment: CDR1 DFQATT and CDR2 SNEGSKA (reference sequence). This CDR3 comprises 16 residues. Trimming removed 1 base at V and 2 bases at J, with 18 bases between.

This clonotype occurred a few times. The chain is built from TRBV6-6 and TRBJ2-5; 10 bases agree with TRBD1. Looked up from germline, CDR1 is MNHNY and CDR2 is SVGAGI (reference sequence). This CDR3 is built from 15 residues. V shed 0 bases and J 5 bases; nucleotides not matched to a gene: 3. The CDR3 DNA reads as TGTGCCAGCAGTTACTCACGGACAGGGGGGGAGACCCAGTACTTC. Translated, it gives CASSYSRTGGETQYF.

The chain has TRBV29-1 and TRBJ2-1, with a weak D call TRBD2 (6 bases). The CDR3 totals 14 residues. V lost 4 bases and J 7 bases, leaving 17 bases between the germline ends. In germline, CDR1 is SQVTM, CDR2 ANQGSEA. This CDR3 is CSVGRGTAGNEQFF. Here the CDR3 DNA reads TGCAGCGTTGGGAGGGGCACCGCGGGTAATGAGCAGTTCTTC.

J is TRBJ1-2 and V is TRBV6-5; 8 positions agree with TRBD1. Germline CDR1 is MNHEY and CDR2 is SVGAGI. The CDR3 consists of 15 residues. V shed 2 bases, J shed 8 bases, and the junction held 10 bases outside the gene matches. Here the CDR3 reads CASSYPRQGSWGYTF. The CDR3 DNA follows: TGTGCCAGCAGTTACCCCCGACAGGGGTCTTGGGGCTACACCTTC.

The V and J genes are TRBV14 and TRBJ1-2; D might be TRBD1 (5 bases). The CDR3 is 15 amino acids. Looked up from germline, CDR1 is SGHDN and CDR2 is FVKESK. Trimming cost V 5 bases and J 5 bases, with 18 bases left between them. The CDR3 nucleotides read TGTGCCAGCAGCGCCCGACAGCACCAGAATTATGGCTACACCTTC. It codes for CASSARQHQNYGYTF.